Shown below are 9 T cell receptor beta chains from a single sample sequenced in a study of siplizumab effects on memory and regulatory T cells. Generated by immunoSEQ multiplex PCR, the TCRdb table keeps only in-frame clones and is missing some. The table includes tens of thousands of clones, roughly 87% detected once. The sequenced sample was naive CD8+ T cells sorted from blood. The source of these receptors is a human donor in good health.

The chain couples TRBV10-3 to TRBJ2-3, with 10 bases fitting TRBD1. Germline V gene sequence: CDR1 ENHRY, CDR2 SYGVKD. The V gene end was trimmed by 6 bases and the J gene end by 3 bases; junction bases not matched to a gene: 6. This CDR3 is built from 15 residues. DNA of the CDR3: TGTGCCATCAGGAAGACAGGGGGCGAGACAGATACGCAGTATTTT. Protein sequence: CAIRKTGGETDTQYF.

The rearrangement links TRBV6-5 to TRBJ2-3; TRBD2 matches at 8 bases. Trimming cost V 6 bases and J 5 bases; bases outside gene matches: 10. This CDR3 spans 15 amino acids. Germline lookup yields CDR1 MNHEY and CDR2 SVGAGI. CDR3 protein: CASSTGLADGDTQYF. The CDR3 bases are TGTGCCAGCAGCACCGGACTAGCCGATGGAGATACGCAGTATTTT.

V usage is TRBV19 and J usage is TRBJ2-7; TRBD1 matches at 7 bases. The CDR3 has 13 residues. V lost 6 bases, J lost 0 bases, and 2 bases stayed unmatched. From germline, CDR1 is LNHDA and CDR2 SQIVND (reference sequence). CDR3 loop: CASRAGGSYEQYF. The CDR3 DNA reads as TGTGCCAGTAGGGCAGGGGGCTCCTACGAGCAGTACTTC.

The CDR3 nucleotides are TGTGCCAGCAAGACAGGGGGCTTACTGAAGCCCCAGCATTTT. Translated, it gives CASKTGGLLKPQHF. This chain links TRBV19 with TRBJ1-5; 10 nucleotides line up with TRBD1. Germline CDR1 and CDR2: LNHDA and SQIVND (reference sequence). The CDR3 covers 14 residues. Unmatched junction bases numbered 10, after V lost 9 bases and J lost 8 bases.

CDR3 region: CASSYELQSHEQFF. The CDR3, as DNA: TGTGCCAGCAGTTACGAACTACAGAGCCATGAGCAGTTCTTC. The genes are TRBV6-6 and TRBJ2-1; D unresolved. The CDR3 length is 14 residues. V lost 2 bases and J 8 bases, leaving 13 bases between the germline ends. Per the germline V gene, CDR1 is MNHNY and CDR2 is SVGAGI (reference sequence).

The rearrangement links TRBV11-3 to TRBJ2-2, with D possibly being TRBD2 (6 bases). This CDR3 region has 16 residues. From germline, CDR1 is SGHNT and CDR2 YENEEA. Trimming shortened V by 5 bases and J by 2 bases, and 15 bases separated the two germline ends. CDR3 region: CASSIGGVFNTGELFF. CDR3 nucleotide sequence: TGTGCCAGCAGCATAGGCGGGGTGTTTAACACCGGGGAGCTGTTTTTT.

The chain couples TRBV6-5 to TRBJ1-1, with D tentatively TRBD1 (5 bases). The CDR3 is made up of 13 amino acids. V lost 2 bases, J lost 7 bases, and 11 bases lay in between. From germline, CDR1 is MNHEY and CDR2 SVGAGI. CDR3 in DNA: TGTGCCAGCAGTTACGTTTCTACAGGTGAAGCTTTCTTT. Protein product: CASSYVSTGEAFF.

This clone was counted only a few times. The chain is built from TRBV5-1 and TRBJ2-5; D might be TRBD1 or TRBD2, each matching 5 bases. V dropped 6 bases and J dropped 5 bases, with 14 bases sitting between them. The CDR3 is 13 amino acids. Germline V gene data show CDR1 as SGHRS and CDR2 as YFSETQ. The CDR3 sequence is CASTQFGDETQYF. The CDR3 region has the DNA TGCGCCAGCACACAATTTGGGGACGAGACCCAGTACTTC.

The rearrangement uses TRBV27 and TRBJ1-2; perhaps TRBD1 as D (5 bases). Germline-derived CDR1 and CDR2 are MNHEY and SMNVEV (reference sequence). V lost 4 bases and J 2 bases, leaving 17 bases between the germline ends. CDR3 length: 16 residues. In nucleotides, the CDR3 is TGTGCCAGCAGTTCCCTGGGGCAGGGAGCCAACTATGGCTACACCTTC. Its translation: CASSSLGQGANYGYTF.